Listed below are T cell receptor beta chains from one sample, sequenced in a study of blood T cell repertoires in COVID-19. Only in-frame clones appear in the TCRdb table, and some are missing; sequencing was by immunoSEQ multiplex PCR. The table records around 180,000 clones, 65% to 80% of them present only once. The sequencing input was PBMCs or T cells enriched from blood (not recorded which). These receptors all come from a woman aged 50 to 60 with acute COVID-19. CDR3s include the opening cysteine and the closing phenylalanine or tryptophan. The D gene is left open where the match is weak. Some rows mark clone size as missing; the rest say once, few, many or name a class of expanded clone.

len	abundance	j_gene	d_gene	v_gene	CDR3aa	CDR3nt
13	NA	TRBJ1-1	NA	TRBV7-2	CASTIIGKTGAFF	TGTGCCAGCACCATCATCGGGAAAACGGGAGCTTTCTTT
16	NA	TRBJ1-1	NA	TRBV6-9	CASSYSVDKGNTEAFF	TGTGCCAGCAGTTATTCCGTGGACAAGGGGAACACTGAAGCTTTCTTT
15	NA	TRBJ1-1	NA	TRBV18	CASSPTSELNTEAFF	TGTGCCAGCTCACCTACTTCGGAGCTAAACACTGAAGCTTTCTTT
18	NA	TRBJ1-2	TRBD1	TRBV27	CASRRTGTGSSTYYGYTF	TGTGCCAGCAGACGCACCGGGACAGGGAGTTCTACGTACTATGGCTACACCTTC
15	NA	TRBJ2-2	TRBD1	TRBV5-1	CASVDRAFGAGELFF	TGCGCCAGCGTTGACAGGGCCTTTGGTGCCGGGGAGCTGTTTTTT
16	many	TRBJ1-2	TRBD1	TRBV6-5	CASSYLLDRDLYGYTF	TGTGCCAGCAGTTACTTACTGGACAGGGATCTATATGGCTACACCTTC
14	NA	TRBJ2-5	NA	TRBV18	CASSPSRREETQYF	TGTGCCAGCTCACCATCGCGACGGGAAGAGACCCAGTACTTC
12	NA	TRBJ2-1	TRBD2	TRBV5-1	CASRGRGNEQFF	TGCGCCAGCAGGGGGAGGGGCAATGAGCAGTTCTTC
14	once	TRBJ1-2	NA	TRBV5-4	CASSLSQRNYGYTF	TGTGCCAGCAGCTTGTCCCAGCGTAACTATGGCTACACCTTC
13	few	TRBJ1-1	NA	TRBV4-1	CASSLYLYTEAFF	TGCGCCAGCAGCCTCTACCTATACACTGAAGCTTTCTTT
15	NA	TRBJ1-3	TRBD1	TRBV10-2	CASRDSGTGGNTIYF	TGCGCCAGCAGAGATTCCGGGACAGGGGGAAACACCATATATTTT
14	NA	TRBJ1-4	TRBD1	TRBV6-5	CASSQTGVNEKLFF	TGTGCCAGCAGCCAGACAGGGGTTAATGAAAAACTGTTTTTT
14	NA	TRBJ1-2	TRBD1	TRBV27	CASSTAGQIYGYTF	TGTGCCAGCAGTACGGCGGGACAGATTTATGGCTACACCTTC
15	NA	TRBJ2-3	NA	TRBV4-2	CASSQEGRNGVTQYF	TGTGCCAGCAGCCAAGAGGGGCGAAATGGGGTTACGCAGTATTTT
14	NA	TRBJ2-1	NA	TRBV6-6	CASSYSKSPNEQFF	TGTGCCAGCAGTTACTCCAAGAGCCCGAATGAGCAGTTCTTC
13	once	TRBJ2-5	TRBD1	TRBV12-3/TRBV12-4	CASSSGQLETQYF	TGTGCCAGCAGTTCGGGACAGCTGGAGACCCAGTACTTC
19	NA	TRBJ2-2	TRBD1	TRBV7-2	CASSSKGGSISIYTGELFF	TGTGCCAGCAGCTCAAAAGGGGGCTCCATTAGTATATACACCGGGGAGCTGTTTTTT
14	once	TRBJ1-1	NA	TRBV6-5	CASSYQGPLAEAFF	TGTGCCAGCAGTTACCAGGGGCCGCTGGCTGAAGCTTTCTTT
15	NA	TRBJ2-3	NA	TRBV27	CASKGEGSLTDTQYF	TGTGCCAGCAAGGGGGAGGGGAGCCTCACAGATACGCAGTATTTT
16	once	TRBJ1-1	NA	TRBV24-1	CAAEGVGRFMNTEAFF	TGTGCCGCCGAGGGTGTGGGCCGATTTATGAACACTGAAGCTTTCTTT
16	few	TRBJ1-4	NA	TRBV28	CASSPIRLGTNEKLFF	TGTGCCAGCAGTCCGATTAGACTAGGGACTAATGAAAAACTGTTTTTT
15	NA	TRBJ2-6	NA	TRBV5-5	CASSSRGSGANVLTF	TGTGCCAGCAGCTCCCGGGGGTCTGGGGCCAACGTCCTGACTTTC
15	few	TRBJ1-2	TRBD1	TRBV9	CASSPGGQRVYGYTF	TGTGCCAGCAGCCCCGGGGGACAGCGAGTCTATGGCTACACCTTC
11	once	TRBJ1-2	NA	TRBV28	CASRGGLSYTF	TGTGCCAGCAGGGGAGGGTTAAGCTACACCTTC
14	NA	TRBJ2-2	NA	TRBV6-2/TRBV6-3	CASSYFADTGELFF	TGTGCCAGCAGTTACTTCGCGGACACCGGGGAGCTGTTTTTT
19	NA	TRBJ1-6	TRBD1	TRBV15	CATSRDKWQGAGLHSPLHF	TGTGCCACCAGCAGAGATAAATGGCAGGGGGCAGGGCTGCATTCACCCCTCCACTTT
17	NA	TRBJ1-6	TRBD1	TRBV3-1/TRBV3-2	CASSRDRYEAYPSPLHF	TGTGCCAGCAGCCGGGACAGGTACGAGGCATACCCCTCACCCCTCCACTTT
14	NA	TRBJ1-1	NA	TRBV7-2	CASSSLGGVTEAFF	TGTGCCAGCAGTTCCCTCGGGGGGGTCACTGAAGCTTTCTTT
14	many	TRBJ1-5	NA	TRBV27	CASSLRESNQPQHF	TGTGCCAGCAGTTTAAGGGAGAGCAATCAGCCCCAGCATTTT
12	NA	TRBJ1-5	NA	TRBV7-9	CASSPSNQPQHF	TGTGCCAGCAGCCCTTCCAATCAGCCCCAGCATTTT
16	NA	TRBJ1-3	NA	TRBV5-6	CASWYRGPSSGNTIYF	TGTGCCAGCTGGTATAGGGGTCCCAGCTCTGGAAACACCATATATTTT
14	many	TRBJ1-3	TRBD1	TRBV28	CASSTGGSGNTIYF	TGTGCCAGCAGTACAGGGGGCTCTGGAAACACCATATATTTT
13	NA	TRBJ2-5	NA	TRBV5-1	CASSFDYEETQYF	TGCGCCAGCAGCTTCGACTACGAGGAGACCCAGTACTTC